A selection of T cell receptor beta chains follows, all from one sample in a study of vaccination and CD4 T cells after COVID-19. The antigens of these receptors remain unknown. TCRdb re-called the PCR reads through MiXCR, storing one row per CDR3 protein. The table lists approximately 21,000 distinct CDR3 sequences, 40% of them singletons. Specimen: CD4+ T cells from blood, cultured in vitro, collected after SARS-CoV-2 vaccination. The receptor source for this set is a human donor who had recovered from COVID-19. Both conserved end residues are trimmed from each CDR3.

cdr3_aa,j_call,v_call
AKQCSGKTLNEQF,TRBJ2-1,TRBV27
AISESWSGGGTEAF,TRBJ1-1,TRBV10-3
ASSLLAHRGPNSPLH,TRBJ1-6,TRBV7-9
SARDPSGGVSYNEQF,TRBJ2-1,TRBV20-1
SARGPTEQF,TRBJ2-1,TRBV20-1
ASSPPAGSVL,TRBJ2-1,TRBV11-3
ASSLSGVDSTDTQY,TRBJ2-3,TRBV11-2
ASSLSGGAYEQY,TRBJ2-7,TRBV6-2/TRBV6-3
ASSISDLSNQPQH,TRBJ1-5,TRBV19
SAETGVDQPQH,TRBJ1-5,TRBV20-1
ASSPKGLNTEAF,TRBJ1-1,TRBV5-4
ASSTISRDGGGYEQY,TRBJ2-7,TRBV7-9
ASSSSLGGIKAF,TRBJ1-1,TRBV27
SASRTDRGDEQY,TRBJ2-7,TRBV20-1
SARDSETGVNTIY,TRBJ1-3,TRBV20-1
ASSLGIVRSYNEQF,TRBJ2-1,TRBV11-2
ASSLVGGEGTQY,TRBJ2-5,TRBV7-9
AISDRGTVSYEQY,TRBJ2-7,TRBV10-3
ASSEGLAALH,TRBJ1-6,TRBV2
SATVGTGNTEAF,TRBJ1-1,TRBV29-1
AISQGNQETQY,TRBJ2-5,TRBV10-3
ASSREIDRARWYQETQY,TRBJ2-5,TRBV6-2/TRBV6-3